Listed here are 23 T cell receptor beta chains from one sample, sequenced in a study of T cells in Graves' hyperthyroidism and ophthalmopathy. Amplified TCR beta CDR3 regions derived from RNA transcripts. Carried out on the TCR CDR3, a first-round RT-PCR used the HTBI primer set. TCRdb reanalysed the multiplex PCR reads using MiXCR and keeps one entry per CDR3 protein. The data show over 200,000 distinct CDR3 sequences, with about 14% seen just once and about 14% held by the top ten. The specimen sequenced was blood. These TCRs come from a woman aged 40 to 55 with Graves' hyperthyroidism that later progressed to Graves' ophthalmopathy.

This clonotype was counted only a few times. The rearrangement joins TRBV10-3 to TRBJ1-3; 7 bases fit TRBD1. V shed 7 bases, J shed 2 bases, and the junction held 2 bases outside the gene matches. The CDR3 has 13 amino acids. From germline, CDR1 is ENHRY and CDR2 SYGVKD. DNA for the CDR3: TGTGCCATCACGGGACAGCCTGGAAACACCATATATTTT. Residues: CAITGQPGNTIYF.

This clonotype came up many times. CDR3 in DNA: TGTGCCAGCAGCCCGGACAGGGGGGTCCAGACCCAGTACTTC. Protein product: CASSPDRGVQTQYF. The chain is built from TRBV5-8 and TRBJ2-5; 10 nucleotides match TRBD1. J was trimmed by 6 bases and V by 4 bases; bases with no gene match: 6. Per the germline V gene, CDR1 is SGHTS and CDR2 is YDEGEE. This CDR3 is built from 14 residues.

The chain joins TRBV9 to TRBJ2-2; no definite D call. From germline, CDR1 is SGDLS and CDR2 YYNGEE. This CDR3 spans 15 amino acids. V was pared by 8 bases and J by 1 base, with 15 bases between. This CDR3 reads CARSGRMGNTGELFF. The CDR3 DNA reads TGTGCCAGGAGTGGAAGGATGGGGAACACCGGGGAGCTGTTTTTT.

This clonotype was seen at least ten times. This chain uses TRBV9 with TRBJ2-5; D gene unclear. In germline, CDR1 is SGDLS, CDR2 YYNGEE. Trimming took 0 bases from V and 2 from J, leaving 11 bases between them. The CDR3 is 15 residues long. The CDR3 coding sequence is TGTGCCAGCAGCGTAGGGCTGGGTTATCAAGAGACCCAGTACTTC. Amino acid sequence: CASSVGLGYQETQYF.

This clonotype has at least ten counts. The chain joins TRBV18 to TRBJ1-6; D is perhaps TRBD1 (6 bases). With 2 bases removed from V and 3 bases from J, the gap between germline ends came to 11 bases. Germline V gene data show CDR1 as KGHSH and CDR2 as LQKENI. The CDR3 extends over 16 amino acids. Here the CDR3 DNA reads TGTGCCAGCTCACCAGGTGGACAGAACTATAATTCACCCCTCCACTTT. Its protein product is CASSPGGQNYNSPLHF.

This clonotype was detected ten times or more. This chain joins TRBV20-1 and TRBJ1-4; 7 positions agree with TRBD1. Unmatched junction bases numbered 4, after V lost 6 bases and J lost 6 bases. Germline CDR1 and CDR2: DFQATT and SNEGSKA (reference sequence). CDR3 length equals 12 residues. The CDR3 loop is CSARTGDEKLFF. The CDR3 coding sequence is TGCAGTGCCAGGACAGGTGATGAAAAACTGTTTTTT.

Ten or more counts support this clonotype. The rearrangement joins TRBV13 to TRBJ2-3, with TRBD2 matching over 10 bases. The V gene end was trimmed by 5 bases and the J gene end by 0 bases; junction bases not matched to a gene: 2. Per germline, CDR1 PRHDT and CDR2 FYEKMQ (reference sequence). CDR3 length: 15 residues. The CDR3 loop reads CASSLSGRSTDTQYF. For the CDR3, the DNA is TGTGCCAGCAGCCTTAGCGGGAGGAGCACAGATACGCAGTATTTT.

This clonotype was seen at least ten times. This sequence joins TRBV12-3 or TRBV12-4 and TRBJ2-1, with 9 bases matching TRBD2. V lost 6 bases and J lost 7; bases outside the gene matches: 1. This CDR3 has 12 residues. The CDR3 DNA reads TGTGCCAGCAGAGGACTAGCGAATGAGCAGTTCTTC. As protein: CASRGLANEQFF.

This clonotype was picked up many times. The V and J genes are TRBV2 and TRBJ2-2; no firm D call. The V end was cut by 10 bases, the J end by 4 bases, with 16 bases between. The length of the CDR3 is 14 residues. Germline loops: CDR1 SNHLY, CDR2 FYNNEI. This CDR3 is CAIEGLLGTGELFF. The CDR3 nucleotides read TGTGCCATAGAAGGCCTCCTGGGCACCGGGGAGCTGTTTTTT.

At least ten counts were recorded for this clonotype. The gene calls are TRBV6-5 and TRBJ2-2, with TRBD2 matching over 11 bases. V lost 2 bases to trimming and J lost 5 bases; unmatched junction nucleotides: 7. The CDR3 is 17 amino acids. CDR1 and CDR2 (germline): MNHEY, SVGAGI. The DNA for the CDR3 is TGTGCCAGCAGTTACCATCTAGCGGGAGGAACTACCGGGGAGCTGTTTTTT. Its translation is CASSYHLAGGTTGELFF.

Remarks on this clonotype: This may arise from a read error, as a much more abundant clone is one base away. V and J are TRBV2 and TRBJ2-2; maybe TRBD2 (5 bases). The CDR3 is 15 amino acids. Germline assignment: CDR1 SNHLY and CDR2 FYNNEI. The CDR3 sequence: CASKRLVLNTGEPFF. Written as DNA, the CDR3 is TGTGCCAGCAAAAGATTGGTCCTGAACACCGGGGAGCCGTTTTTT.

A few counts support this clonotype. The gene calls are TRBV3-1 and TRBJ2-3; 7 bases are shared with TRBD1. Unmatched junction bases numbered 2, after V lost 3 bases and J lost 2 bases. CDR3 length: 14 residues. The germline V gene has CDR1 LGHDT and CDR2 YNNKEL (reference sequence). CDR3 nucleotides: TGTGCCAGCAGCCAGGGACAGCTCACAGATACGCAGTATTTT. It is translated as CASSQGQLTDTQYF.

This clonotype was counted at least ten times. This chain joins TRBV28 and TRBJ1-1, with a weak D call TRBD1 (5 bases). Germline lookup yields CDR1 MDHEN and CDR2 SYDVKM. The CDR3 spans 16 residues. V was pared by 2 bases and J by 0 bases, with 13 bases between. CDR3 region: CASSLGTIGMNTEAFF. The CDR3 DNA reads as TGTGCCAGCAGTTTAGGGACGATTGGTATGAACACTGAAGCTTTCTTT. The full variable domain, in which reference TRBV28 and TRBJ1-1 provide the parts outside the CDR3, is DVKVTQSSRYLVKRTGEKVFLECVQDMDHENMFWYRQDPGLGLRLIYFSYDVKMKEKGDIPEGYSVSREKKERFSLILESASTNQTSMYLCASSLGTIGMNTEAFFGQGTRLTVV.

This clonotype was seen a few times. The rearrangement uses TRBV20-1 and TRBJ2-1; D gene unclear. Trimming took off 5 bases at V and 10 bases at J, with 15 bases between the two ends. The CDR3 is 12 residues long. Per the germline V gene, CDR1 is DFQATT and CDR2 is SNEGSKA (reference sequence). The CDR3 reads CSAGPQAGEQFF. CDR3 bases: TGCAGTGCTGGCCCCCAGGCTGGCGAGCAGTTCTTC.

At least ten counts were recorded for this clonotype. The CDR3 sequence: CASSSPKGGSSYEQYF. DNA of the CDR3: TGTGCCAGCAGTTCCCCCAAGGGCGGGAGTTCCTACGAGCAGTACTTC. The V call is TRBV12-3 or TRBV12-4, the J call TRBJ2-7, with 7 bases that match TRBD2. The trim removed 4 bases at V and 1 base at J, leaving 10 bases unmatched. This CDR3 spans 16 amino acids.

V is TRBV6-1 and J is TRBJ2-2, with a weak D call TRBD2 (6 bases). Germline V lookup: CDR1 MNHNS, CDR2 SASEGT. The ends were cut back, 8 bases at V and 3 bases at J, with 22 bases in the middle. This CDR3 is built from 17 residues. The CDR3 nucleotides read TGTGCCAGCCACCGGGACTTTTCTAAAAGTTACACCGGGGAGCTGTTTTTT. Translating gives CASHRDFSKSYTGELFF.

Many counts were recorded for this clonotype. The V and J genes are TRBV18 and TRBJ2-1, with 7 bases that match TRBD1. Germline CDR1 is KGHSH and CDR2 is LQKENI. The CDR3 consists of 14 residues. Trimming took 1 base from V and 7 from J; bases not matched to a gene: 4. Written as DNA, the CDR3 is TGTGCCAGCTCACCACAGGGGGCTGGGAATGAGCAGTTCTTC. Protein product: CASSPQGAGNEQFF.

CDR3 amino acids: CSARGLFGNTIYF. Written as DNA, the CDR3 is TGCAGTGCTAGAGGCCTTTTCGGAAACACCATATATTTT. The chain has TRBV20-1 and TRBJ1-3; no firm D call. The germline V and J ends were trimmed by 1 base and 4 bases, with 8 bases remaining between them. CDR1 is DFQATT, CDR2 SNEGSKA, per germline (reference sequence). This CDR3 is built from 13 residues.

This clonotype was seen only once. This chain connects TRBV11-3 to TRBJ2-3; perhaps TRBD2 as D (5 bases). The CDR3 runs to 16 residues. Trimming stripped 3 bases from V and 6 bases from J, with 19 bases between. Germline CDR1 and CDR2: SGHNT and YENEEA. The CDR3 DNA reads as TGTGCCAGCAGCTTGAGCGGCAGGAGGATTGCGGATACGCAGTATTTT. Translated: CASSLSGRRIADTQYF.

This clonotype was seen many times. The CDR3 sequence is CASSSGGTSGSIAGELFF. Here the CDR3 DNA reads TGTGCCAGCAGTTCTGGTGGGACTAGCGGGAGTATCGCCGGGGAGCTGTTTTTT. V gene TRBV13 combines with J gene TRBJ2-2, with 14 nucleotides matching TRBD2. V dropped 6 bases and J dropped 6; count of bases not matched to a gene: 12. The CDR3 has 18 amino acids. Germline V gene sequence: CDR1 PRHDT, CDR2 FYEKMQ (reference sequence).

In regard to this clonotype: Compared with germline, one end of the junction differs, possibly owing to a read error. This sequence joins TRBV11-2 and TRBJ2-5; D possibly corresponds to TRBD2 (5 bases). The CDR3 covers 18 residues. Germline assignment: CDR1 SGHAT and CDR2 FQNNGV. CDR3 amino acids: CASSTTKRTLLDHETQYF. CDR3 sequence (DNA): TGTGCCAGCAGCACAACGAAGAGGACTCTCCTCGACCATGAGACCCAGTACTTC.

The rearrangement joins TRBV10-2 to TRBJ1-4; perhaps TRBD1 as D (5 bases). V dropped 6 bases and J dropped 8 bases, with 13 bases sitting between them. Germline CDR1 and CDR2: WSHSY and SAAADI. The CDR3 has 13 residues. The chain's CDR3 is CASRGPGAEKLFF. DNA for the CDR3: TGCGCCAGCAGGGGCCCTGGGGCGGAAAAACTGTTTTTT.

This clonotype came up many times. The V call is TRBV11-2, the J call TRBJ2-7; D is perhaps TRBD1 (6 bases). Per the germline V gene, CDR1 is SGHAT and CDR2 is FQNNGV. Trimming stripped 5 bases from V and 0 bases from J, with 23 bases between. The CDR3 runs 18 residues. The chain's CDR3 is CASSQIFLDRRRSYEQYF. The CDR3, as DNA: TGTGCCAGCAGCCAGATCTTTTTAGACAGGCGCCGCTCCTACGAGCAGTACTTC.